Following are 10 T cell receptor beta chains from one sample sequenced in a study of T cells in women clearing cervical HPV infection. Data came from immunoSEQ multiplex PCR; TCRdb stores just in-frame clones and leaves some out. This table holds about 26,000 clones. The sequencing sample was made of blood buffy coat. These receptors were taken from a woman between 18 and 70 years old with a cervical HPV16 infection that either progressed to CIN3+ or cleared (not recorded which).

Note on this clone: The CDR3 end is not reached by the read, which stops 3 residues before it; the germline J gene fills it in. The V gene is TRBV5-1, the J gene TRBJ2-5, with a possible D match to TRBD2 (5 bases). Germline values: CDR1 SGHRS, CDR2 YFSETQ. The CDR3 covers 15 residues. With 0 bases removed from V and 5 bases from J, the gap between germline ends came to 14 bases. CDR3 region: CASSLGSGGGETQYF. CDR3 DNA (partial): TGCGCCAGCAGCTTGGGGAGCGGAGGCGGGGAGACC.

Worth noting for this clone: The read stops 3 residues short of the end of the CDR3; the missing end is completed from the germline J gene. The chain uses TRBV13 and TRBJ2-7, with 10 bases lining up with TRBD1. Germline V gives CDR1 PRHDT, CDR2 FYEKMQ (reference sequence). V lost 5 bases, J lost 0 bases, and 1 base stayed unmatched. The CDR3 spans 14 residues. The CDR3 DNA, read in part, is TGTGCCAGCAGCGGGACAGGGGTCTCCTACGAG. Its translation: CASSGTGVSYE. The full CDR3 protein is CASSGTGVSYEQYF.

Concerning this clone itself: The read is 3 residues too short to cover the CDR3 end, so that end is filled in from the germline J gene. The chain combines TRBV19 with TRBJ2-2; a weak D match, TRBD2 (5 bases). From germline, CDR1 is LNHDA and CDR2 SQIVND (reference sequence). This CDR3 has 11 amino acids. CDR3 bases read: TGTGCCAGTAGTACCGGGGAAAAG. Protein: CASSTGEK. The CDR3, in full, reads CASSTGEKLFF.

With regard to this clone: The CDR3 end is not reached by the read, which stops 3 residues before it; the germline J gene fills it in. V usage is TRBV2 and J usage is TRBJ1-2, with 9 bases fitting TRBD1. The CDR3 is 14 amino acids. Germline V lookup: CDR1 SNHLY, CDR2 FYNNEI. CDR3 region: CASSDPGQGFGYTF. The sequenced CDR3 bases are TGTGCCAGCAGTGACCCGGGACAGGGATTCGGC.

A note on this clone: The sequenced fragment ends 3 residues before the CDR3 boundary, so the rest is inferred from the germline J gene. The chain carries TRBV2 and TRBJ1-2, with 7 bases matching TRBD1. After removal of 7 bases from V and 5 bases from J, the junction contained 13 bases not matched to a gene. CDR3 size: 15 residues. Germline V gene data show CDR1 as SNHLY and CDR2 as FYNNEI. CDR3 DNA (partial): TGTGCCAGCAATCTTGACCTGACAGGGATGTATGGC. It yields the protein CASNLDLTGMYG. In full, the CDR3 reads CASNLDLTGMYGYTF.

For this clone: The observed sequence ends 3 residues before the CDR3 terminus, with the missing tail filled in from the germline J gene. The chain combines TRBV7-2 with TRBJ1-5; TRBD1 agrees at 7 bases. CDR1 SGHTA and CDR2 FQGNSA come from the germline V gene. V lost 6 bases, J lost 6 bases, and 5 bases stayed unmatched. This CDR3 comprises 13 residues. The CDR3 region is CASSSDRAQPQHF. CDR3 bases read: TGTGCCAGCAGTTCAGACAGGGCTCAGCCC.

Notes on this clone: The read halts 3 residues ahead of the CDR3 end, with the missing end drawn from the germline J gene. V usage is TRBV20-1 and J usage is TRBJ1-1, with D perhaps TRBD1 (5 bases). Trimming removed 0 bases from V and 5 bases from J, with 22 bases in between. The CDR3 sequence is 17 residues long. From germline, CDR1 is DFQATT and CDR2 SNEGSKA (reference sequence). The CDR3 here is CSARDEGRAWGETEAFF. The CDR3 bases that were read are TGCAGTGCTAGAGATGAGGGTAGGGCGTGGGGCGAAACTGAA.

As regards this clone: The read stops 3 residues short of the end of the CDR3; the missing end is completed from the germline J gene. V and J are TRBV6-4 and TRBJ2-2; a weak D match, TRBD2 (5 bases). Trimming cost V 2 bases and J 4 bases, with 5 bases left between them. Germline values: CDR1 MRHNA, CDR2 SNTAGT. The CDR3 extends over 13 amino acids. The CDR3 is CASSDAGTGELFF. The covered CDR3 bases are TGTGCCAGCAGTGACGCGGGCACCGGGGAG.

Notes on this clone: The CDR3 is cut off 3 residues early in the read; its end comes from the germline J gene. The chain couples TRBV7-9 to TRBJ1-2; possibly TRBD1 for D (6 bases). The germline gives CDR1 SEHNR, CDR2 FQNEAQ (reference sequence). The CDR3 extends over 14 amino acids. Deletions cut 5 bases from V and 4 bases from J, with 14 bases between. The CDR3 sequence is CASSPPGASYGYTF. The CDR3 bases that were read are TGTGCCAGCAGCCCCCCAGGGGCTTCCTATGGC. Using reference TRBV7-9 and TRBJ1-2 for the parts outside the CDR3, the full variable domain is DTGVSQNPRHKITKRGQNVTFRCDPISEHNRLYWYRQTLGQGPEFLTYFQNEAQLEKSRLLSDRFSAERPKGSFSTLEIQRTEQGDSAMYLCASSPPGASYGYTFGSGTRLTVV.

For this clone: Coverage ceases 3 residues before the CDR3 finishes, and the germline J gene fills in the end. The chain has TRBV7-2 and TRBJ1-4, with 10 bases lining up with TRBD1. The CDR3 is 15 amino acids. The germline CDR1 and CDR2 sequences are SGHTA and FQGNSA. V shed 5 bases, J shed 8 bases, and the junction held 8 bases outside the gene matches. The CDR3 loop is CASSPDRGRTEKLFF. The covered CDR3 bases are TGTGCCAGCAGCCCAGACAGGGGGCGAACGGAAAAA.